The 15 T cell receptor beta chains listed next were all sequenced from one sample in a study of T cell repertoires in cytomegalovirus infection. TCRdb ran MiXCR on the reads and lists one entry per CDR3 protein. The table records about 920,000 distinct CDR3 sequences, approximately 31% of them present only once. Their specific antigens are unknown. Sequencing used cultured CD8+ T cells from PBMCs, obtained from culture after CMV antigen stimulation. The receptor source for this set is a human donor in good health (CMV status not recorded). Some clones in this sample may be carry-over from other donors' samples.

The J gene is TRBJ1-5, the V gene TRBV27; no clear D gene. The germline V gene has CDR1 MNHEY and CDR2 SMNVEV (reference sequence). The CDR3 spans 16 residues. With 3 bases removed from V and 0 bases from J, the gap between germline ends came to 12 bases. CDR3 sequence (DNA): TGTGCCAGCAGTTTTTTAGGACCAGATAGCAATCAGCCCCAGCATTTT. Its protein is CASSFLGPDSNQPQHF.

The chain joins TRBV7-9 to TRBJ1-6; tentatively, D is TRBD1 (6 bases). CDR1 and CDR2 from the germline V gene are SEHNR and FQNEAQ (reference sequence). The CDR3 extends over 15 amino acids. V lost 3 bases and J 7 bases, leaving 13 bases between the germline ends. The CDR3 nucleotides are TGTGCCAGCAGCTTCCGGACAGCCACGAATTCACCCCTCCACTTT. Translating it yields CASSFRTATNSPLHF. Looking up the rest from reference TRBV7-9 and TRBJ1-6 gives the full variable domain: DTGVSQNPRHKITKRGQNVTFRCDPISEHNRLYWYRQTLGQGPEFLTYFQNEAQLEKSRLLSDRFSAERPKGSFSTLEIQRTEQGDSAMYLCASSFRTATNSPLHFGNGTRLTVT.

This clonotype has just a few counts. The chain combines TRBV10-3 with TRBJ2-3; no clear D. The CDR3 covers 15 residues. Germline lookup yields CDR1 ENHRY and CDR2 SYGVKD. The germline V and J ends were trimmed by 2 bases and 4 bases, with 13 bases remaining between them. CDR3 sequence (DNA): TGTGCCATCAGTGAGCCGAACCACAAGTCAGATACGCAGTATTTT. Protein sequence: CAISEPNHKSDTQYF.

The V call is TRBV13, the J call TRBJ1-1, with D possibly matching TRBD1 (5 bases). The CDR3 has 16 amino acids. The germline V and J ends were trimmed by 4 bases and 4 bases, with 19 bases remaining between them. In germline, CDR1 is PRHDT, CDR2 FYEKMQ (reference sequence). CDR3 loop: CASSSILQGEGTEAFF. The CDR3 DNA is TGTGCCAGCAGCTCGATCCTCCAGGGTGAGGGCACTGAAGCTTTCTTT.

The chain is built from TRBV27 and TRBJ1-5; no firm D call. Germline V CDR1 and CDR2: MNHEY, SMNVEV (reference sequence). This CDR3 comprises 13 residues. Trimming left V 1 base short and J 5 bases short, with 6 bases between. In nucleotides, the CDR3 is TGTGCCAGCAGTTTATACGTGGATCAGCCCCAGCATTTT. Protein: CASSLYVDQPQHF.

The chain joins TRBV25-1 to TRBJ1-5; a possible D gene is TRBD1 (6 bases). The CDR3 has 14 residues. V was pared by 6 bases and J by 7 bases, with 16 bases between. Germline V gene sequence: CDR1 MGHDK, CDR2 SYGVNS. CDR3 DNA sequence: TGTGCCAGCAGCGACCAGGGGCGTGGGCAGCCCCAGCATTTT. Translation: CASSDQGRGQPQHF.

This clonotype was seen at least ten times. The V gene is TRBV12-3 or TRBV12-4, the J gene TRBJ2-1; possibly TRBD1 for D (8 bases). The V end lost 2 bases, the J end lost 7 bases, and 15 bases lay between the germline ends. CDR3 length: 15 residues. The CDR3 DNA reads as TGTGCCAGCAGTTTACGTCACAGGGGGGGGAATGAGCAGTTCTTC. Protein: CASSLRHRGGNEQFF.

The chain recombines TRBV25-1 with TRBJ2-3; TRBD2 matches at 11 bases. The CDR3 length is 14 residues. Germline-derived CDR1 and CDR2 are MGHDK and SYGVNS. The junction had 4 bases not matched to a gene; V was cut back by 7 bases and J by 4 bases. The CDR3 region has the DNA TGTGCCAGCAATAGCGGGGGGGCCTCAGATACGCAGTATTTT. Protein product: CASNSGGASDTQYF.

This chain uses TRBV20-1 with TRBJ1-2, with no clear D. Germline loops: CDR1 DFQATT, CDR2 SNEGSKA (reference sequence). This CDR3 has 11 amino acids. V was trimmed by 6 bases and J by 8 bases, leaving 13 bases between them. The CDR3 loop reads CSASGNRGYTF. In DNA, the CDR3 is TGCAGTGCCTCAGGAAATCGGGGCTACACCTTC.

The V gene is TRBV5-1, the J gene TRBJ2-7; perhaps TRBD2 as D (6 bases). The CDR3 totals 16 residues. Germline V gene lookup returns CDR1 SGHRS and CDR2 YFSETQ. The V gene lost 4 bases and the J gene lost 1 base, with 18 bases spanning the gap. CDR3 region: CASSPGESNPSYEQYF. The CDR3, as DNA: TGCGCCAGCAGCCCGGGGGAGAGTAACCCTTCCTACGAGCAGTACTTC. The full variable domain, completed using reference TRBV5-1 and TRBJ2-7, is KAGVTQTPRYLIKTRGQQVTLSCSPISGHRSVSWYQQTPGQGLQFLFEYFSETQRNKGNFPGRFSGRQFSNSRSEMNVSTLELGDSALYLCASSPGESNPSYEQYFGPGTRLTVT.

This clonotype was observed many times. The chain recombines TRBV7-2 with TRBJ2-7; TRBD2 matches at 7 bases. J gave up 7 bases and V 3 bases, and 12 bases lay outside the gene matches. From germline, CDR1 is SGHTA and CDR2 FQGNSA. This CDR3 has 15 residues. CDR3 nucleotide sequence: TGTGCCAGCAGCTTCCTCGCGGGGGACCAGTTTGAGCAGTACTTC. Protein product: CASSFLAGDQFEQYF.

This chain links TRBV27 with TRBJ1-1, with D possibly TRBD1 on 5 matching bases. Trimming cost V 4 bases and J 0 bases, with 15 bases left between them. From germline, CDR1 is MNHEY and CDR2 SMNVEV (reference sequence). The CDR3 is 16 amino acids. The chain's CDR3 is CASSSDRVSMNTEAFF. The CDR3 DNA reads as TGTGCCAGCAGTTCCGACAGAGTGAGCATGAACACTGAAGCTTTCTTT.

This clonotype occurred a few times. This sequence joins TRBV27 and TRBJ2-7, with 9 positions matching TRBD1. Germline values: CDR1 MNHEY, CDR2 SMNVEV (reference sequence). The CDR3 spans 16 residues. J lost 2 bases, V lost 1 base, and 6 bases had no gene match. In nucleotides, the CDR3 is TGTGCCAGCAGTTTATACCCCACAGGGGGCGCCTACGAGCAGTACTTC. It translates to CASSLYPTGGAYEQYF.

In its sample, this clonotype was seen a few times. The chain's CDR3 is CASSATSGGELTDTQYF. CDR3 sequence (DNA): TGTGCCAGCAGCGCGACTAGCGGGGGGGAACTCACAGATACGCAGTATTTT. This chain connects TRBV9 to TRBJ2-3; TRBD2 matches 14 bases. The V gene's germline CDR1 is SGDLS and CDR2 YYNGEE. Trimming took 3 bases from V and 2 from J; bases not matched to a gene: 5. The CDR3 spans 17 residues.

The chain links TRBV15 to TRBJ2-5; TRBD1 might be the D (6 bases). Trimming pared 2 bases from V and 4 bases from J, leaving 14 bases between. Germline lookup yields CDR1 LNHNV and CDR2 YYDKDF (reference sequence). The CDR3 extends over 15 amino acids. Here the CDR3 DNA reads TGTGCCACCAGCAGAAAACAGGGTTGGGGAGAGACCCAGTACTTC. This sequence encodes CATSRKQGWGETQYF.